Many counts were recorded for the clone carrying this T cell receptor (beta chain). The iRepertoire nested amplicon-rescue multiplex PCR amplified TCR alpha and beta CDR3s from RNA. Tissue mRNA or PBMC total RNA, roughly 100-400 ng, went into one-step reverse transcription and amplification. TCRdb fed the multiplex PCR reads into MiXCR, producing one record per CDR3 protein. The data hold 150,000 to 200,000 distinct CDR3 sequences, with under 55% observed a single time. The data were taken from a study of glioma-infiltrating T cells. The sequencing sample was made of glioma tissue, nonneoplastic brain tissue, or PBMCs (not recorded which). This sequence originates from a human donor with low-grade glioma or glioblastoma, undergoing nonglioma brain surgery, or in good health (not recorded which).

The CDR3 nucleotides read TGTGCCAGCAGTTACCTAAGGACAGGGGGTTCCTATGGCTACACCTTC. Translation gives CASSYLRTGGSYGYTF. The rearrangement joins TRBV6-6 to TRBJ1-2; 10 bases map to TRBD1. The junction had 7 bases not matched to a gene; V was cut back by 2 bases and J by 4 bases. CDR1 and CDR2 from the germline V gene are MNHNY and SVGAGI (reference sequence). The CDR3 is made up of 16 amino acids.